A selection of T cell receptor beta chains follows, all from one sample in a study of shared clonotypes between healthy human individuals. Profiled with immunoSEQ multiplex PCR; TCRdb holds only in-frame clones, not every one. The repertoire holds 1.4 million or so clones, with around 98.5% as singletons. Material: naive CD4+ T cells sorted from blood. The origin of the receptors is a man aged 25-45 years in good health. Both conserved end residues are part of each CDR3. A D gene is named only where the DNA matches it firmly. Some rows have no size entry. The others give once, few or many, or a class for an expanded clone.

NA	NA	TRBJ1-5	TRBV19	16	CASSIPSGLLNQPQHF	TGTGCCAGTAGTATCCCCTCGGGACTACTCAATCAGCCCCAGCATTTT
NA	TRBD2	TRBJ2-4	TRBV5-1	14	CASSLARLADIQYF	TGCGCCAGCAGCTTGGCCCGCCTAGCGGACATTCAGTACTTC
NA	TRBD1	TRBJ2-1	TRBV7-2	14	CASSDGQGYNEQFF	TGTGCCAGCAGTGACGGACAGGGCTACAATGAGCAGTTCTTC
NA	TRBD2	TRBJ2-2	TRBV7-9	15	CASSPSGLNTGELFF	TGTGCCAGCAGTCCTAGCGGGCTGAACACCGGGGAGCTGTTTTTT
NA	NA	TRBJ2-7	TRBV10-3	14	CAIALKGPSYEQYF	TGTGCCATCGCCCTGAAAGGGCCCTCCTACGAGCAGTACTTC
NA	TRBD2	TRBJ2-1	TRBV6-5	15	CASSPSAGAHNEQFF	TGTGCCAGCAGTCCCTCTGCGGGAGCCCACAATGAGCAGTTCTTC
NA	TRBD2	TRBJ2-5	TRBV7-8	15	CASSKGLAGQETQYF	TGTGCCAGCAGCAAAGGACTAGCGGGGCAAGAGACCCAGTACTTC
NA	NA	TRBJ1-2	TRBV6-6	13	CASSPDGNYGYTF	TGTGCCAGCAGTCCAGACGGAAACTATGGCTACACCTTC
NA	NA	TRBJ1-4	TRBV4-3	16	CASSQDGTRDNEKLFF	TGCGCCAGCAGCCAAGATGGGACCCGGGACAATGAAAAACTGTTTTTT
NA	TRBD2	TRBJ2-7	TRBV5-1	16	CASSNELAGVAYEQYF	TGCGCCAGCAGCAACGAACTAGCGGGAGTCGCTTACGAGCAGTACTTC
NA	NA	TRBJ1-1	TRBV6-5	14	CASIPGGAVAEAFF	TGTGCCAGCATCCCGGGGGGCGCGGTCGCCGAAGCTTTCTTT
NA	NA	TRBJ1-2	TRBV30	12	CAWSGGDYGYTF	TGTGCCTGGAGTGGGGGGGACTATGGCTACACCTTC
NA	TRBD1	TRBJ2-2	TRBV9	15	CASSPPRRGPGELFF	TGTGCCAGCAGCCCCCCCCGCAGGGGGCCGGGGGAGCTGTTTTTT
once	NA	TRBJ2-7	TRBV14	13	CASSPPDLHEQYF	TGTGCCAGCAGCCCCCCGGATCTCCACGAGCAGTACTTC
NA	TRBD2	TRBJ2-1	TRBV11-2	14	CASSLSGTYNEQFF	TGTGCCAGCAGCTTGAGCGGGACCTACAATGAGCAGTTCTTC
NA	NA	TRBJ2-7	TRBV6-1	15	CASSELGPPDYEQYF	TGTGCCAGCAGTGAGTTGGGACCGCCAGACTACGAGCAGTACTTC
NA	NA	TRBJ1-2	TRBV6-1	14	CASSATQVDYGYTF	TGTGCCAGCAGTGCGACACAGGTGGACTATGGCTACACCTTC
NA	TRBD2	TRBJ2-1	TRBV23-1	15	CASSSGLAGDNEQFF	TGCGCCAGCAGTTCGGGACTAGCGGGGGACAATGAGCAGTTCTTC
once	NA	TRBJ2-4	TRBV29-1	14	CSVGPRVDGNIQYF	TGCAGCGTTGGCCCCAGGGTTGATGGGAACATTCAGTACTTC
NA	TRBD2	TRBJ2-7	TRBV7-6	18	CASSPETGLAGPSYEQYF	TGTGCCAGCAGCCCCGAAACGGGTCTAGCGGGACCCTCCTACGAGCAGTACTTC
NA	TRBD1	TRBJ2-1	TRBV4-3	16	CASSQLTGSEVYEQFF	TGCGCCAGCAGCCAACTGACAGGGTCTGAGGTCTATGAGCAGTTCTTC
NA	NA	TRBJ1-1	TRBV7-2	12	CASSSQGLRAFF	TGTGCCAGCAGCAGCCAGGGTTTACGAGCTTTCTTT